The clone carrying this T cell receptor (beta chain) was seen repeatedly, ten times or more. Its matching antigen is unknown. The data were obtained in a study of T cells in Graves' hyperthyroidism and ophthalmopathy. Overall study results and limits: Blood also carried most thyroid clonotypes expanded above 0.001.

TCR beta CDR3 sequences were amplified from RNA transcripts. The HTBI set primed first-round TCR CDR3 RT-PCR. MiXCR, applied by TCRdb to the multiplex PCR reads, yields one record per CDR3 protein. In the table there are 350,000 to 400,000 distinct CDR3 sequences, about 18% of which are singletons. Lactation, pregnancy, other autoimmune disease or uncontrolled infection excluded patients. Each 10 ml fresh peripheral blood draw supplied the PBMCs. Germline V CDR1 and CDR2: SGHDN, FVKESK. V lost 1 base and J lost 7, with 10 bases in between. The CDR3 is 13 amino acids. V is TRBV14 and J is TRBJ2-5; D is uncertain. The origin of this receptor is a woman aged 18-29 years with Graves' hyperthyroidism. The sequenced material came from blood. CDR3 sequence reads: CASSQAFFGTQYF. The CDR3 coding sequence is TGTGCCAGCAGCCAAGCTTTTTTTGGGACCCAGTACTTC.